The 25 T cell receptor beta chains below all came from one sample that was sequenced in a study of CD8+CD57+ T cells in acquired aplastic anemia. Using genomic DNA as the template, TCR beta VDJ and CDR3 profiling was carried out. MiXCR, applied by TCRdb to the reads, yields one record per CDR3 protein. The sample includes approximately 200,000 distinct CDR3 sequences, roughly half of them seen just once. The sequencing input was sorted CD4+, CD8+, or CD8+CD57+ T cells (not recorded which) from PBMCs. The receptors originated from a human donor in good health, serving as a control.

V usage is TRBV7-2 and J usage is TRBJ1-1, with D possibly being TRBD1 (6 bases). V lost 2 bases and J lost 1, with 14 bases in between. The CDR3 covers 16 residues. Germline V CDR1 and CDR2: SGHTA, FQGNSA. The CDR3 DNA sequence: TGTGCCAGCAGCTTATGGCGGACAGCAGAGAACACTGAAGCTTTCTTT. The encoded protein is CASSLWRTAENTEAFF. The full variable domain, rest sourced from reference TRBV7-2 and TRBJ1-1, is GAGVSQSPSNKVTEKGKDVELRCDPISGHTALYWYRQSLGQGLEFLIYFQGNSAPDKSGLPSDRFSAERTGGSVSTLTIQRTQQEDSAVYLCASSLWRTAENTEAFFGQGTRLTVV.

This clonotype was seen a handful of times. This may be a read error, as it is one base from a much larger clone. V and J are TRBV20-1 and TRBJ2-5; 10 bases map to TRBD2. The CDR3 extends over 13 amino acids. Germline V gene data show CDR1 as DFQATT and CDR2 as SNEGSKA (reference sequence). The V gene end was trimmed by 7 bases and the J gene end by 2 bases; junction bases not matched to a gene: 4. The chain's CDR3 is CSGAAGGQETQYF. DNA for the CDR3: TGCAGTGGTGCAGCGGGGGGGCAAGAGACCCAGTACTTC.

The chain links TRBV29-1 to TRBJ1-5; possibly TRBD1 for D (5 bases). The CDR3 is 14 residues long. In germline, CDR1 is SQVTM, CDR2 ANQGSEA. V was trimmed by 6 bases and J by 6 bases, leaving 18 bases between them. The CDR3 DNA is TGCAGCGTCGGGGGATTAAACGCAGGTCAGCCCCAGCATTTT. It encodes CSVGGLNAGQPQHF.

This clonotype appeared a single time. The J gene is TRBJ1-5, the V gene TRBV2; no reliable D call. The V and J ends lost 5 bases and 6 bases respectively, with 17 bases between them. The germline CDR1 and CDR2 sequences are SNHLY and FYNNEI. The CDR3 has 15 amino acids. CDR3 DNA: TGTGCCAGCAGTCTAATTTCCAGACTGACTCAGCCCCAGCATTTT. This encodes CASSLISRLTQPQHF.

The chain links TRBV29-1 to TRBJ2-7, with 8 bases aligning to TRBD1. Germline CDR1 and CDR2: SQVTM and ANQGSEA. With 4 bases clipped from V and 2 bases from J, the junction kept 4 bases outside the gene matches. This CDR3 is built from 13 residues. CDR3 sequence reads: CSVAGGMAYEQYF. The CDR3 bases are TGCAGCGTTGCAGGGGGCATGGCCTACGAGCAGTACTTC.

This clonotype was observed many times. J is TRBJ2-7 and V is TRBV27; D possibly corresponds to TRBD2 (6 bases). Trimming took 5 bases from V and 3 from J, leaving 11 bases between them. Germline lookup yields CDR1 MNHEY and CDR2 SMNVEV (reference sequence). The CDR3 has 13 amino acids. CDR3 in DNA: TGTGCCAGCAGTCCGCCGGGACTCTACGAGCAGTACTTC. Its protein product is CASSPPGLYEQYF.

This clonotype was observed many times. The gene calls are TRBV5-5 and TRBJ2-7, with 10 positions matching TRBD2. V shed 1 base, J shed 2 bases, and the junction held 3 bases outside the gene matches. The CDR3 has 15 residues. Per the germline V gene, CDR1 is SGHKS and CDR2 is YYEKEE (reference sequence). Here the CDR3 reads CASSLSTSGTYEQYF. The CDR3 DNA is TGTGCCAGCAGCTTGAGCACTAGCGGGACCTACGAGCAGTACTTC. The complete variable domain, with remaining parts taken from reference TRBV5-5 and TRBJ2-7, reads DAGVTQSPTHLIKTRGQQVTLRCSPISGHKSVSWYQQVLGQGPQFIFQYYEKEERGRGNFPDRFSARQFPNYSSELNVNALLLGDSALYLCASSLSTSGTYEQYFGPGTRLTVT.

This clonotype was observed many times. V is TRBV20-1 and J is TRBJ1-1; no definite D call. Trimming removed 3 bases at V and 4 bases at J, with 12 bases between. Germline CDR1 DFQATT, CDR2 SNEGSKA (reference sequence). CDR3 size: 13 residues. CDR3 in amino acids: CSARVGYFTEAFF. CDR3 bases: TGCAGTGCTAGGGTGGGGTATTTCACTGAAGCTTTCTTT.

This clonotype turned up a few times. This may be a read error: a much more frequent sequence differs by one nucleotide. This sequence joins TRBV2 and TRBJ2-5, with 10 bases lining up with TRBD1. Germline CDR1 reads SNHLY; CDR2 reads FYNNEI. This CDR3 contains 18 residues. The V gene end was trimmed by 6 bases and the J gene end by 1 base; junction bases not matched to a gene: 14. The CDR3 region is CASRITRQGALIQETQYF. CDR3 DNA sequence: TGTGCCAGCAGGATTACTAGACAGGGGGCCCTAATCCAAGAGACCCAGTACTTC.

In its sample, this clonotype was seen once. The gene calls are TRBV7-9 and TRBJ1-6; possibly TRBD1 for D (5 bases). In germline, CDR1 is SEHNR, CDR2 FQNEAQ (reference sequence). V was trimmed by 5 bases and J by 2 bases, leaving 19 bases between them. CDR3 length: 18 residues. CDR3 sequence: CASSPRMGQSTYNSPLHF. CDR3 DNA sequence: TGTGCCAGCAGCCCTAGGATGGGGCAGTCGACCTATAATTCACCCCTCCACTTT.

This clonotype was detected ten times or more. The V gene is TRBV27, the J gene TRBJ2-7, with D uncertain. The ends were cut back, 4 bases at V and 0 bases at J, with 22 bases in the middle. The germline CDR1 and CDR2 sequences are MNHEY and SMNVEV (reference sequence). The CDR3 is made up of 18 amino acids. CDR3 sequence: CASSSKATKGRNSYEQYF. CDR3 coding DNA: TGTGCCAGCAGTTCCAAGGCCACAAAAGGGCGCAACTCCTACGAGCAGTACTTC.

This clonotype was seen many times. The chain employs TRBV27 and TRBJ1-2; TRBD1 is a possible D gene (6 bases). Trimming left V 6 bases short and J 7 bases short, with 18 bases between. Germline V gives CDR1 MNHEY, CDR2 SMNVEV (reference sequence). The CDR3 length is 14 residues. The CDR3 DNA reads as TGTGCCAGCAGCAATAACAACAGGGTTGGTGGCTACACCTTC. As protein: CASSNNNRVGGYTF.

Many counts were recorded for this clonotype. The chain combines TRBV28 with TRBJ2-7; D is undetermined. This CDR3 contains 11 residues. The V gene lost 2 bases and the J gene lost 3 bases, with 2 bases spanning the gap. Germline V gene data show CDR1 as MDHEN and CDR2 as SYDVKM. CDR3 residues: CASSLNYEQYF. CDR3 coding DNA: TGTGCCAGCAGTTTAAACTACGAGCAGTACTTC.

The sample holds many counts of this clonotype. Written as DNA, the CDR3 is TGTGCCACCGCGGGACAAACCTACGAGCAGTACTTC. Its translation is CATAGQTYEQYF. The V call is TRBV24-1, the J call TRBJ2-7, with D possibly being TRBD1 or TRBD2 (6 bases each). Between the trimmed V and J ends, which lost 9 bases and 2 bases, there was a span of 10 bases. The length of the CDR3 is 12 residues. Germline V gene data show CDR1 as KGHDR and CDR2 as SFDVKD.

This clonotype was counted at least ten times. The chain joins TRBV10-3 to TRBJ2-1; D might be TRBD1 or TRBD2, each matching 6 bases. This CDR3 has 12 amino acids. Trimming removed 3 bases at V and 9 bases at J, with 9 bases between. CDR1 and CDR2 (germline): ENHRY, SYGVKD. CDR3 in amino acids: CAISEQGGEQFF. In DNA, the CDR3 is TGTGCCATCAGTGAACAGGGAGGTGAGCAGTTCTTC.

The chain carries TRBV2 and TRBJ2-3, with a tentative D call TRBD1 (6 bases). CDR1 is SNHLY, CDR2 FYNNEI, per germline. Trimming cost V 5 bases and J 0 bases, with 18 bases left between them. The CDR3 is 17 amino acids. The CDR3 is CASSSRSTGPSTDTQYF. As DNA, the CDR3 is TGTGCCAGCAGTTCCCGCTCGACAGGCCCGAGCACAGATACGCAGTATTTT.

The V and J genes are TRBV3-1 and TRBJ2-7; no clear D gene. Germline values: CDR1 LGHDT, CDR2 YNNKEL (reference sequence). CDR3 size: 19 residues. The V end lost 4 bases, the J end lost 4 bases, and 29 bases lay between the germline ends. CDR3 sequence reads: CASSPSRANSRPAGYEQYF. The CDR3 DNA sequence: TGTGCCAGCAGCCCGTCACGGGCTAACAGCAGACCCGCTGGATACGAGCAGTACTTC.

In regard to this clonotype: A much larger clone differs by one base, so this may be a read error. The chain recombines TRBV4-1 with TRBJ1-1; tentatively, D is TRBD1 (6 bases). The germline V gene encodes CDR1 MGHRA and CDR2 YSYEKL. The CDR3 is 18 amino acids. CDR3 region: CAGSLVAYREGVNTEAFF. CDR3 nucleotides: TGCGCCGGCAGCCTAGTGGCCTACAGGGAGGGTGTGAACACTGAAGCTTTCTTT.

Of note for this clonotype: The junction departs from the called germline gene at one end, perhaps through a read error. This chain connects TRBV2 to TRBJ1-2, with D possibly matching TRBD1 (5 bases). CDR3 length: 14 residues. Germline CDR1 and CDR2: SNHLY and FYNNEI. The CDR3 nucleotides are TGTGCCACCAGTGCAGGGAAGGGGTACTATGGCTACACCTTC. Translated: CATSAGKGYYGYTF.

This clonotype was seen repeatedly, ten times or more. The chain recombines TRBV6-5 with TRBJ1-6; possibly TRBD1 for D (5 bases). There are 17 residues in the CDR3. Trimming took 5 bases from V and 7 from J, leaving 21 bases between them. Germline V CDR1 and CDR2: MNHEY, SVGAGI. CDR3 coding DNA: TGTGCCAGCAGTATGAAAGCCACAACAGGAGGAAATTCACCCCTCCACTTT. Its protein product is CASSMKATTGGNSPLHF.

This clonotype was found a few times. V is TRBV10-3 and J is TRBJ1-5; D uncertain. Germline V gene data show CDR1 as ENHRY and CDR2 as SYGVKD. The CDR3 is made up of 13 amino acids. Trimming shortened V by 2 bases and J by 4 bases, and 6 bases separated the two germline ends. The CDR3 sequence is CAISEGLNQPQHF. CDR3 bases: TGTGCCATCAGTGAGGGCCTTAATCAGCCCCAGCATTTT.

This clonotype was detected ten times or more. CDR3 amino acids: CASSLTRLLSGANVLTF. The CDR3 DNA reads as TGTGCCAGCAGCTTAACTCGACTACTCTCTGGGGCCAACGTCCTGACTTTC. The chain is built from TRBV7-3 and TRBJ2-6; the D gene is possibly TRBD2 (5 bases). Germline V lookup: CDR1 SGHTA, CDR2 FQGTGA. V shed 0 bases and J shed 0 bases, with 9 bases lying between them. The CDR3 sequence is 17 residues long.

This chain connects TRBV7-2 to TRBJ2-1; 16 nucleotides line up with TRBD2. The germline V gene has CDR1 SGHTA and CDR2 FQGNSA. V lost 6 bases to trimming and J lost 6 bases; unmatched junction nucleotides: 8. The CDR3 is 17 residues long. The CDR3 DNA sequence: TGTGCCAGCAGAGACGGGACTAGCGGGGGGGTACGCAATGAGCAGTTCTTC. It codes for CASRDGTSGGVRNEQFF.

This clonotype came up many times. The CDR3 loop reads CASKVGQPTDTQYF. CDR3 nucleotides: TGCGCCAGCAAGGTCGGACAGCCAACAGATACGCAGTATTTT. V usage is TRBV5-1 and J usage is TRBJ2-3, with a tentative D call TRBD1 (6 bases). From germline, CDR1 is SGHRS and CDR2 YFSETQ. The CDR3 sequence is 14 residues long. Trimming pared 6 bases from V and 3 bases from J, leaving 14 bases between.

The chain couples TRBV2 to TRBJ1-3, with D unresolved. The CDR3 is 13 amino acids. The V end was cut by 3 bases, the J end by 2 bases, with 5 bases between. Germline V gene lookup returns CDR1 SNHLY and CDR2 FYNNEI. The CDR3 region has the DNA TGTGCCAGCAGTGAGGTAGCTGGAAACACCATATATTTT. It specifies CASSEVAGNTIYF.